The rows below give T cell receptor beta chains drawn from one sample of a study of blood T cell repertoires in COVID-19. TCRdb keeps only in-frame clones here, not all; method: immunoSEQ multiplex PCR. This table has roughly 41,000 clones, over 75% appearing once. Sequenced sample: peripheral blood. These receptors were collected from a human donor in a cohort sampled during active COVID-19. The donor label of this sample is uncertain. The CDR3 runs from the conserved cysteine through the conserved F or W. The D gene is left open where the match is weak. Clone size is stated in some rows and not others, as once, few, many or a class when expanded.

CDR3 | DNA | V | size | D | J
CAWSVASGEKTQYF | TGTGCCTGGAGTGTGGCTAGCGGGGAAAAGACCCAGTACTTC | TRBV30 | NA | TRBD2 | TRBJ2-5
CASSQAGGDYGYTF | TGTGCCAGCAGCCAAGCGGGGGGAGACTATGGCTACACCTTC | TRBV3-1/TRBV3-2 | NA | NA | TRBJ1-2
CSASGERGLGEKLFF | TGCAGTGCTAGTGGGGAGAGGGGGCTTGGTGAAAAACTGTTTTTT | TRBV20-1 | NA | TRBD1 | TRBJ1-4
CASSPSSGGGQETQYF | TGTGCCAGCAGCCCCTCGAGCGGGGGGGGTCAAGAGACCCAGTACTTC | TRBV7-3 | NA | TRBD2 | TRBJ2-5
CASSPPLAGGGAGELFF | TGTGCCAGCAGCCCACCACTAGCGGGGGGCGGTGCCGGGGAGCTGTTTTTT | TRBV7-2 | NA | TRBD2 | TRBJ2-2
CASGLSRDEQYF | TGTGCTAGTGGTTTGTCCAGGGACGAGCAGTACTTC | TRBV12-5 | NA | NA | TRBJ2-7
CASSAPDGTRTHEQYF | TGTGCCAGCAGCGCCCCAGACGGGACTAGGACCCACGAGCAGTACTTC | TRBV11-1 | NA | TRBD2 | TRBJ2-7
CASSSDRVSDF | TGTGCCAGCAGCTCCGACAGGGTCAGCGACTTC | TRBV12-3/TRBV12-4 | few | TRBD1 | TRBJ2-5
CASSQDGNQPQHF | TGTGCCAGCAGCCAAGACGGGAATCAGCCCCAGCATTTT | TRBV3-1/TRBV3-2 | NA | NA | TRBJ1-5
CSVGPRARANTEAFF | TGCAGCGTCGGACCGCGAGCGAGGGCGAACACTGAAGCTTTCTTT | TRBV29-1 | NA | NA | TRBJ1-1
CASSPRTSGATDTQYF | TGTGCCAGCAGCCCCCGGACTAGCGGGGCCACAGATACGCAGTATTTT | TRBV5-8 | NA | TRBD2 | TRBJ2-3
CASSPGGDNEQFF | TGTGCCAGCAGCCCGGGAGGAGACAATGAGCAGTTCTTC | TRBV5-6 | NA | TRBD2 | TRBJ2-1
CASSLDRGYTF | TGTGCCAGCAGCTTAGATCGGGGCTACACCTTC | TRBV11-2 | NA | NA | TRBJ1-2
CASSSGQPTDTQYF | TGCGCCAGCAGCTCGGGACAACCCACAGATACGCAGTATTTT | TRBV5-1 | NA | NA | TRBJ2-3
CASSVTGAVTEAFF | TGTGCCAGTAGTGTCACAGGGGCGGTCACTGAAGCTTTCTTT | TRBV19 | NA | TRBD1 | TRBJ1-1
CASTQDRGTRDNEQFF | TGTGCCAGTACCCAAGATCGGGGGACTAGGGACAATGAGCAGTTCTTC | TRBV19 | NA | TRBD2 | TRBJ2-1
CASSLETGIAETQYF | TGTGCCAGCAGCTTGGAAACAGGGATCGCGGAGACCCAGTACTTC | TRBV5-8 | NA | NA | TRBJ2-5
CASSASGGLGEKLFF | TGTGCCAGCAGCGCTTCAGGGGGCCTGGGGGAAAAACTGTTTTTT | TRBV9 | NA | TRBD1 | TRBJ1-4
CASRETGGISYEQYF | TGCGCCAGCAGGGAGACAGGGGGAATCTCCTACGAGCAGTACTTC | TRBV10-2 | medium-sized | TRBD1 | TRBJ2-7
CASRDRAYNEQFF | TGTGCCAGCAGGGACAGGGCTTACAATGAGCAGTTCTTC | TRBV2 | NA | TRBD1 | TRBJ2-1
CASSEEYQETQYF | TGTGCCAGCAGTGAGGAGTACCAAGAGACCCAGTACTTC | TRBV2 | NA | NA | TRBJ2-5
CASSQGTGETLDEKLFF | TGTGCCAGCAGCCAAGGGACAGGGGAAACCTTAGATGAAAAACTGTTTTTT | TRBV3-1/TRBV3-2 | NA | TRBD1 | TRBJ1-4
CASSYSSGTVGGYTF | TGTGCCAGCAGTTACTCGTCAGGAACTGTTGGTGGCTACACCTTC | TRBV6-2/TRBV6-3 | NA | NA | TRBJ1-2
CASSDTDWFNTGELFF | TGTGCCAGCAGCGATACGGACTGGTTTAACACCGGGGAGCTGTTTTTT | TRBV7-6 | NA | NA | TRBJ2-2
CASSRRQGLVGYTF | TGTGCCAGCAGCCGACGGCAGGGCTTGGTCGGCTACACCTTC | TRBV7-9 | few | NA | TRBJ1-2
CASYAGEFGTQYF | TGCGCCAGCTACGCGGGGGAGTTTGGTACGCAGTATTTT | TRBV5-1 | NA | TRBD2 | TRBJ2-3
CASSATGGGNTGELFF | TGTGCCAGCAGTGCTACAGGGGGCGGTAACACCGGGGAGCTGTTTTTT | TRBV25-1 | few | TRBD1 | TRBJ2-2
CASRLRGGKTDTQYF | TGTGCCAGCAGACTCCGGGGGGGGAAAACAGATACGCAGTATTTT | TRBV6-5 | NA | TRBD2 | TRBJ2-3
CASTEPDSQETQYF | TGTGCCAGCACTGAACCGGACAGTCAAGAGACCCAGTACTTC | TRBV2 | NA | NA | TRBJ2-5
CASSPRDTSYYNSPLHF | TGTGCCAGCAGCCCCCGGGACACCTCCTACTATAATTCACCCCTCCACTTT | TRBV11-2 | NA | NA | TRBJ1-6
CASSEIGGGVPDTQYF | TGTGCCAGCAGTGAAATCGGCGGGGGTGTCCCAGATACGCAGTATTTT | TRBV2 | NA | TRBD2 | TRBJ2-3
CASSPLRGGLGDTQYF | TGTGCCAGCAGCCCTTTACGGGGGGGCTTAGGAGATACGCAGTATTTT | TRBV3-1/TRBV3-2 | NA | TRBD2 | TRBJ2-3
CASSTGQGWTEAFF | TGTGCCAGCAGCACGGGACAGGGCTGGACTGAAGCTTTCTTT | TRBV5-5 | NA | TRBD1 | TRBJ1-1
CASSLGDSSYEQYF | TGCGCCAGCAGCTTGGGGGACAGCTCCTACGAGCAGTACTTC | TRBV5-1 | NA | TRBD1 | TRBJ2-7
CASSSQTGRGTGELFF | TGTGCCAGCAGCTCGCAGACAGGGCGTGGCACCGGGGAGCTGTTTTTT | TRBV7-2 | NA | TRBD1 | TRBJ2-2
CASSSGLAETQYF | TGTGCCAGCAGTTCCGGACTAGCGGAGACCCAGTACTTC | TRBV5-4 | NA | TRBD2 | TRBJ2-5
CAIGTSEGTGELFF | TGTGCCATAGGGACTAGCGAAGGCACCGGGGAGCTGTTTTTT | TRBV10-3 | NA | TRBD2 | TRBJ2-2
CASSYGLNEQFF | TGTGCCAGCAGCTATGGACTCAATGAGCAGTTCTTC | TRBV5-4 | NA | NA | TRBJ2-1
CASRTTGQDQPQHF | TGTGCCAGCAGGACAACAGGGCAGGATCAGCCCCAGCATTTT | TRBV6-5 | NA | NA | TRBJ1-5
CATSRAPGTGYGYTF | TGTGCCACCAGCAGAGCCCCGGGGACAGGGTATGGCTACACCTTC | TRBV15 | NA | TRBD1 | TRBJ1-2
CASSVEDRSEAFF | TGTGCCAGCAGTGTAGAGGATCGTTCTGAAGCTTTCTTT | TRBV2 | NA | NA | TRBJ1-1
CASSLLLGTSRVGDTQYF | TGTGCCAGCAGCTTATTATTGGGGACTAGCAGGGTGGGAGATACGCAGTATTTT | TRBV11-2 | NA | TRBD2 | TRBJ2-3
CASSQDRWTMDKQFF | TGTGCCAGCAGCCAAGATCGATGGACTATGGACAAGCAGTTCTTC | TRBV3-1/TRBV3-2 | NA | NA | TRBJ2-1
CASSQRDRATEAFF | TGTGCCAGCAGCCAACGCGACAGGGCCACTGAAGCTTTCTTT | TRBV3-1/TRBV3-2 | NA | TRBD1 | TRBJ1-1
CSVKAVEEAFF | TGCAGTGTCAAAGCGGTCGAAGAAGCTTTCTTT | TRBV20-1 | NA | NA | TRBJ1-1
CASSLGLAGIDEQFF | TGCGCCAGCAGCTTGGGACTAGCGGGGATCGATGAGCAGTTCTTC | TRBV5-1 | NA | TRBD2 | TRBJ2-1
CASSLTAGGNNEQFF | TGTGCCAGCAGCTTAACAGCGGGGGGTAACAATGAGCAGTTCTTC | TRBV11-2 | NA | TRBD2 | TRBJ2-1
CASSQVGGGDGYTF | TGTGCCAGCAGCCAAGTGGGGGGGGGTGATGGCTACACCTTC | TRBV3-1/TRBV3-2 | NA | NA | TRBJ1-2
CASSPSAGAETQYF | TGTGCCAGCAGCCCAAGTGCGGGGGCGGAGACCCAGTACTTC | TRBV11-2 | NA | NA | TRBJ2-5
CSVEAQTGSSYNSPLHF | TGCAGCGTTGAAGCCCAGACAGGGTCATCCTATAATTCACCCCTCCACTTT | TRBV29-1 | once | TRBD1 | TRBJ1-6
CASRTRTDYTEAFF | TGTGCCAGCAGGACCCGGACAGATTACACTGAAGCTTTCTTT | TRBV6-5 | NA | NA | TRBJ1-1
CASSQGKGQGWTEAFF | TGTGCCAGCAGCCAAGGGAAAGGGCAGGGGTGGACTGAAGCTTTCTTT | TRBV4-2 | NA | NA | TRBJ1-1
CASSQRVTNYGYTF | TGTGCCAGCAGCCAGAGGGTTACTAACTATGGCTACACCTTC | TRBV5-5 | NA | NA | TRBJ1-2